Listed below are T cell receptor beta chains from one sample, sequenced in a study of T-cell reconstitution after alpha-beta-depleted transplantation in children. Each CDR3 protein gets one entry after TCRdb re-called the PCR reads with MiXCR. There are 250,000 to 300,000 distinct CDR3 sequences in the sample; about 9.4% occur only once, and over 6% lies in the top ten. The sample in question was PBMCs, obtained before TCRalphabeta/CD19-depleted stem cell transplant. The source is a boy under two years old with acute myeloid leukemia, due to receive a stem cell transplant. Each CDR3 is given with its conserved first and last residue. Each record gives: V gene, D gene, J gene, clone size, CDR3 protein, CDR3 DNA. D genes are given only for firm matches. The listing skips clone size in some rows; elsewhere it reads once, few, many or a size class.

V: TRBV18; D: NA; J: TRBJ2-4; size: many; CDR3: CASSPGAAKNIQYF; DNA: TGTGCCAGCTCACCAGGGGCAGCCAAAAACATTCAGTACTTC
V: TRBV5-6; D: NA; J: TRBJ1-2; size: few; CDR3: CASSLGRGRYGYTF; DNA: TGTGCCAGCAGCTTGGGCAGGGGTCGATATGGCTACACCTTC
V: TRBV5-1; D: TRBD1; J: TRBJ2-7; size: many; CDR3: CASSLVGTGSDEQYF; DNA: TGCGCCAGCAGCTTGGTGGGGACAGGTTCCGACGAGCAGTACTTC
V: TRBV29-1; D: TRBD1; J: TRBJ1-3; size: few; CDR3: CSVATGTASGNTIYF; DNA: TGCAGCGTGGCCACCGGGACAGCCTCTGGAAACACCATATATTTT
V: TRBV28; D: NA; J: TRBJ1-1; size: NA; CDR3: CASSRSPRGPEAFF; DNA: TGTGCCAGCAGTCGATCCCCCCGGGGCCCTGAAGCTTTCTTT
V: TRBV7-2; D: TRBD1; J: TRBJ2-5; size: many; CDR3: CASSPRQGGQETQYF; DNA: TGTGCCAGCAGCCCGCGACAGGGTGGGCAAGAGACCCAGTACTTC
V: TRBV5-1; D: NA; J: TRBJ1-1; size: many; CDR3: CASSLDGSERRNTEAFF; DNA: TGCGCCAGCAGCTTGGACGGGTCCGAAAGAAGGAACACTGAAGCTTTCTTT
V: TRBV28; D: TRBD1; J: TRBJ2-3; size: NA; CDR3: CASSPPTGGSTDTQYF; DNA: TGTGCCAGCAGTCCACCGACAGGGGGATCCACAGATACGCAGTATTTT
V: TRBV20-1; D: NA; J: TRBJ1-1; size: many; CDR3: CSAPSPNTEAFF; DNA: TGCAGTGCTCCCTCCCCGAACACTGAAGCTTTCTTT
V: TRBV18; D: TRBD2; J: TRBJ2-7; size: NA; CDR3: CASSRGLAGGIGRDEQYF; DNA: TGTGCCAGCTCAAGGGGACTAGCGGGAGGTATCGGTCGGGACGAGCAGTACTTC
V: TRBV28; D: NA; J: TRBJ1-2; size: NA; CDR3: CASKPIPTYGYTF; DNA: TGTGCCAGCAAACCAATCCCTACCTATGGCTACACCTTC
V: TRBV5-1; D: NA; J: TRBJ1-4; size: NA; CDR3: CASSPGSTNEKLFF; DNA: TGCGCCAGCAGTCCAGGGTCAACTAATGAAAAACTGTTTTTT
V: TRBV24-1; D: NA; J: TRBJ1-1; size: many; CDR3: CATSASGSTEAFF; DNA: TGTGCCACCAGTGCCAGTGGGAGCACTGAAGCTTTCTTT
V: TRBV29-1; D: NA; J: TRBJ1-5; size: many; CDR3: CSVRAGKNQPQHF; DNA: TGCAGCGTTCGTGCAGGGAAGAATCAGCCCCAGCATTTT
V: TRBV19; D: TRBD2; J: TRBJ2-1; size: once; CDR3: CASSIASGGYNEQFF; DNA: TGTGCCAGTAGTATTGCTAGCGGGGGATACAATGAGCAGTTCTTC
V: TRBV19; D: TRBD1; J: TRBJ2-7; size: NA; CDR3: CASKPGGPYEQYF; DNA: TGTGCCAGTAAACCAGGGGGCCCTTACGAGCAGTACTTC
V: TRBV20-1; D: NA; J: TRBJ2-7; size: many; CDR3: CSAPRSVGSYEQYF; DNA: TGCAGTGCCCCCCGGTCGGTGGGCTCCTACGAGCAGTACTTC
V: TRBV28; D: NA; J: TRBJ2-6; size: NA; CDR3: CASSLPKGRGSLSGANVLTF; DNA: TGTGCCAGCAGCCTCCCGAAAGGGAGAGGCTCTCTCTCTGGGGCCAACGTCCTGACTTTC
V: TRBV7-3; D: NA; J: TRBJ2-3; size: many; CDR3: CASSLMASTDTQYF; DNA: TGTGCCAGCAGCTTAATGGCCAGCACAGATACGCAGTATTTT
V: TRBV3-1; D: TRBD2; J: TRBJ2-7; size: many; CDR3: CASSQRTSGRGEQYF; DNA: TGTGCCAGCAGCCAACGGACTAGCGGGAGGGGCGAGCAGTACTTC
V: TRBV7-3; D: NA; J: TRBJ2-2; size: few; CDR3: CASSLWGLNTGELFF; DNA: TGTGCCAGCAGCTTATGGGGGCTTAACACCGGGGAGCTGTTTTTT
V: TRBV7-9; D: NA; J: TRBJ2-7; size: many; CDR3: CASSPHGRFPYEQYF; DNA: TGTGCCAGCAGCCCCCATGGCAGATTCCCCTACGAGCAGTACTTC
V: TRBV12-3/TRBV12-4; D: NA; J: TRBJ1-4; size: few; CDR3: CASSRIPGAGSEKLFF; DNA: TGTGCCAGCAGCCGCATCCCGGGCGCGGGAAGTGAAAAACTGTTTTTT
V: TRBV7-3; D: TRBD2; J: TRBJ2-7; size: few; CDR3: CASSGLVGPYEQYF; DNA: TGTGCCAGCAGTGGACTAGTTGGTCCCTACGAGCAGTACTTC
V: TRBV12-3/TRBV12-4; D: NA; J: TRBJ2-1; size: many; CDR3: CASRRRSLYNEQFF; DNA: TGTGCCAGCAGACGACGTAGCCTCTACAATGAGCAGTTCTTC